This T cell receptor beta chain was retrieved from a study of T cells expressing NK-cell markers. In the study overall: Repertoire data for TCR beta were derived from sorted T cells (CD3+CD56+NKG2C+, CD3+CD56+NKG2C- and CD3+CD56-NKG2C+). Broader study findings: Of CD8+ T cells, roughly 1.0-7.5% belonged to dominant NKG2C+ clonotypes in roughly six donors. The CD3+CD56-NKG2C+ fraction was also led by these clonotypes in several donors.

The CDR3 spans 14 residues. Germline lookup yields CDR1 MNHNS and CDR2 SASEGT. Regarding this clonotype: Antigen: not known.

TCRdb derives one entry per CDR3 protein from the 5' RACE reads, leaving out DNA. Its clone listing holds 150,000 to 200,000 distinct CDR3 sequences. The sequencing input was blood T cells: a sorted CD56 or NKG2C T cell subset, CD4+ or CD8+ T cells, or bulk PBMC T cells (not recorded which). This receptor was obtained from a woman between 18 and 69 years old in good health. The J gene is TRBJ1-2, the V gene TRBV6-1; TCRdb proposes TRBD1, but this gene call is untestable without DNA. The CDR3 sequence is CASATGQGNYGYTF.